This passage covers 14 T cell receptor beta chains from one sample sequenced in a study of blood T cells in healthy people across ages. It was with a sample-barcoded 5' primer and a J-beta primer mix that a second PCR of roughly 6 to 12 cycles was run. Using its own MiXCR run on the 5' RACE reads, TCRdb lists one record per CDR3 protein. The sample shows hundreds of thousands of distinct CDR3 sequences, around a fifth of them seen only once. Specimen: blood. These receptors were obtained from a man between 65 and 85 years old in good health.

This clonotype has only a few counts. The chain combines TRBV14 with TRBJ1-2, with D hard to call. This CDR3 is 13 amino acids long. Between the trimmed V and J ends, which lost 0 bases and 2 bases, there was a span of 4 bases. CDR1 is SGHDN and CDR2 is FVKESK in the germline V gene. The CDR3 loop reads CASSQDYNYGYTF. In DNA, the CDR3 is TGTGCCAGCAGCCAAGATTACAACTATGGCTACACCTTC.

The chain has TRBV4-1 and TRBJ1-1; D is unresolved. Trimming removed 0 bases from V and 0 bases from J, with 5 bases in between. Germline V gene data show CDR1 as MGHRA and CDR2 as YSYEKL. CDR3 size: 14 residues. The CDR3 DNA is TGCGCCAGCAGCCAAGATAGCTTGAACACTGAAGCTTTCTTT. Amino acid sequence: CASSQDSLNTEAFF.

The chain recombines TRBV3-1 with TRBJ2-1; 7 nucleotides line up with TRBD2. The CDR3 runs to 14 residues. CDR1 LGHDT and CDR2 YNNKEL come from the germline V gene (reference sequence). V was pared by 2 bases and J by 4 bases, with 2 bases of the junction left unmatched. DNA of the CDR3: TGTGCCAGCAGCCAACTAGCGGAATACAATGAGCAGTTCTTC. Translating it yields CASSQLAEYNEQFF.

The rearrangement uses TRBV28 and TRBJ2-7; no definite D call. Trimming left V 7 bases short and J 3 bases short, with 10 bases between. This CDR3 region has 12 residues. The V gene's germline CDR1 is MDHEN and CDR2 SYDVKM. The CDR3 loop reads CASTASNYEQYF. In DNA form, the CDR3 reads TGTGCCAGCACCGCCTCAAACTACGAGCAGTACTTC.

Note on this clonotype: At one end the junction does not follow the germline gene, possibly because of a read error. The J gene is TRBJ2-6, the V gene TRBV6-5, with D maybe TRBD1 (5 bases). Germline V CDR1 and CDR2: MNHEY, SVGAGI. This CDR3 contains 19 residues. CDR3 region: CASRYSSRTIFSGANVLTF. CDR3 DNA sequence: TGTGCCAGCAGATACTCCTCCCGGACAATATTCTCTGGGGCCAACGTCCTGACTTTC.

This chain joins TRBV27 and TRBJ2-4, with D perhaps matching TRBD1 or TRBD2 (5 bases each). V was cut by 7 bases and J by 7 bases, with 20 bases left in between. CDR3 size: 15 residues. The germline V gene has CDR1 MNHEY and CDR2 SMNVEV (reference sequence). CDR3 in amino acids: CASTNQGVTGNIQYF. The DNA of the CDR3 is TGTGCCAGCACCAATCAAGGGGTAACGGGGAACATTCAGTACTTC.

This clonotype has only one observation. Germline is not matched at one junction end, which may reflect a read error. The chain carries TRBV20-1 and TRBJ1-3, with a tentative D call TRBD1 (5 bases). This CDR3 contains 16 residues. Per the germline V gene, CDR1 is DFQATT and CDR2 is SNEGSKA (reference sequence). CDR3 in amino acids: CSARIPGLRSGTTIYF. The CDR3 DNA reads as TGCAGTGCTCGTATACCGGGACTTAGGTCTGGAACCACCATATATTTT.

This clonotype was detected only a few times. The genes are TRBV7-9 and TRBJ2-1; weak D call: TRBD2 (6 bases). Trimming removed 4 bases at V and 9 bases at J, with 10 bases between. Germline assignment: CDR1 SEHNR and CDR2 FQNEAQ (reference sequence). The CDR3 totals 12 residues. The CDR3 nucleotides are TGTGCCAGCAGCTCCTCGGGAGCTGAGCAGTTCTTC. Its translation: CASSSSGAEQFF.

As for this clonotype: One end of the junction varies from germline; a read error may be responsible. The V call is TRBV7-9, the J call TRBJ2-3, with D maybe TRBD1 (6 bases). Germline V gene lookup returns CDR1 SEHNR and CDR2 FQNEAQ (reference sequence). The CDR3 contains 15 residues. The CDR3 region is CVSSAAHRDPDTQYF. CDR3 sequence (DNA): TGTGTCAGCAGCGCCGCTCACAGGGATCCAGATACGCAGTATTTT. Supplemented by reference TRBV7-9 and TRBJ2-3, the full variable domain reads DTGVSQNPRHKITKRGQNVTFRCDPISEHNRLYWYRQTLGQGPEFLTYFQNEAQLEKSRLLSDRFSAERPKGSFSTLEIQRTEQGDSAMYLCVSSAAHRDPDTQYFGPGTRLTVL.

This rearrangement joins TRBV27 to TRBJ1-5; D may be TRBD1 (5 bases). Germline CDR1 reads MNHEY; CDR2 reads SMNVEV (reference sequence). Trimming pared 2 bases from V and 0 bases from J, leaving 8 bases between. The CDR3 runs 15 residues. CDR3 sequence: CASSLIGVSNQPQHF. Here the CDR3 DNA reads TGTGCCAGCAGTTTAATAGGGGTTAGCAATCAGCCCCAGCATTTT.

The rearrangement links TRBV12-3 or TRBV12-4 to TRBJ2-7, with a weak D call TRBD1 (5 bases). CDR3 length: 14 residues. V was trimmed by 4 bases and J by 5 bases, leaving 15 bases between them. Here the CDR3 reads CASSSSQGTNEQYF. The CDR3 coding sequence is TGTGCCAGCAGTTCTTCCCAGGGTACAAACGAGCAGTACTTC.

This chain uses TRBV7-8 with TRBJ1-5; a possible D gene is TRBD1 (5 bases). The V gene lost 5 bases and the J gene lost 5 bases, with 16 bases spanning the gap. CDR1 SGHVS and CDR2 FQNEAQ come from the germline V gene. This CDR3 comprises 15 residues. CDR3 amino acids: CASSGVVRGYQPQHF. CDR3 sequence (DNA): TGTGCCAGCAGCGGAGTGGTACGGGGGTATCAGCCCCAGCATTTT.

This clonotype has a handful of counts. This sequence joins TRBV24-1 and TRBJ2-5; D is unclear. Germline values: CDR1 KGHDR, CDR2 SFDVKD. Trimming pared 0 bases from V and 3 bases from J, leaving 7 bases between. This CDR3 is built from 14 residues. CDR3 DNA: TGTGCCACCAGTGATTTGGGGCCGAAAGAGACCCAGTACTTC. Residues: CATSDLGPKETQYF.

The chain couples TRBV10-1 to TRBJ2-1, with 8 bases matching TRBD2. Trimming removed 6 bases from V and 8 bases from J; junction bases left unmatched: 9. CDR1 is WNHNN, CDR2 SYGVQD, per germline (reference sequence). The CDR3 runs to 14 residues. As DNA, the CDR3 is TGCGCCAGCAGCCGGACTAGCCTTAGGGATGAGCAGTTCTTC. It codes for CASSRTSLRDEQFF.